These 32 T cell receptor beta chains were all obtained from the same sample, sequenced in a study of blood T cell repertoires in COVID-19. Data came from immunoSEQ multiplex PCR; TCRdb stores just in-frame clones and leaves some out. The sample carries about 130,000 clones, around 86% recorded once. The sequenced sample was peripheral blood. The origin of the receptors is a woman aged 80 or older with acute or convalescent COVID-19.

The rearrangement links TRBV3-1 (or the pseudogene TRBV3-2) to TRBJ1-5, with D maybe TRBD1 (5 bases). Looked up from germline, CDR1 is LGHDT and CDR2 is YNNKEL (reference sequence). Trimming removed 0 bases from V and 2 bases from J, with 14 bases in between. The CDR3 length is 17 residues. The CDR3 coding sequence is TGTGCCAGCAGCCAAGAAGGAAGGGGATCGGGCAATCAGCCCCAGCATTTT. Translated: CASSQEGRGSGNQPQHF.

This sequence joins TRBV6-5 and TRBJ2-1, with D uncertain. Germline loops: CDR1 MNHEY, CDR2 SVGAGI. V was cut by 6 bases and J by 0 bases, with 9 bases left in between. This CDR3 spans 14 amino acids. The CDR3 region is CASRPKSSYNEQFF. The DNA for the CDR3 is TGTGCCAGCAGACCCAAGAGCTCCTACAATGAGCAGTTCTTC.

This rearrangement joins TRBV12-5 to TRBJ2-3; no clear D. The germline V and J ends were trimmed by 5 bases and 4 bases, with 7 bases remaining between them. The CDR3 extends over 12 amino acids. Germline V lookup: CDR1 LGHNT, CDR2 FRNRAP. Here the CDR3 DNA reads TGTGCTAGTGGTCAACGGGCAGATACGCAGTATTTT. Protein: CASGQRADTQYF.

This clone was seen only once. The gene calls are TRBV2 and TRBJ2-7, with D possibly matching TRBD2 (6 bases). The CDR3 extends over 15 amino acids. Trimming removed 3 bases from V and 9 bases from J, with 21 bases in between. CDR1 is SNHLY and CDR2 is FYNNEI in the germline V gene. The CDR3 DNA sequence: TGTGCCAGCAGTGAGTTGGGGCGGGGCCCTCGGGGGCAGTACGTC. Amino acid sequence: CASSELGRGPRGQYV.

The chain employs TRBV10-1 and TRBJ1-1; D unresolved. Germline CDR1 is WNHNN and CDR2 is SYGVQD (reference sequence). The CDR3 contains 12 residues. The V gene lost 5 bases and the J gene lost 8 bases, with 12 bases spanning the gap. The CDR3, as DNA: TGCGCCAGCAGTCACTCCGGGAGGGAAGCTTTCTTT. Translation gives CASSHSGREAFF.

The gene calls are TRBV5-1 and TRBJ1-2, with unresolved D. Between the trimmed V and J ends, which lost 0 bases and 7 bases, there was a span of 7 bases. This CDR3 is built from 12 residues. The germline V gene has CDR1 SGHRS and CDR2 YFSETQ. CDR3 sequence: CASSLDTGGYTF. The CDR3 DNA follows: TGCGCCAGCAGCTTGGATACTGGTGGCTACACCTTC.

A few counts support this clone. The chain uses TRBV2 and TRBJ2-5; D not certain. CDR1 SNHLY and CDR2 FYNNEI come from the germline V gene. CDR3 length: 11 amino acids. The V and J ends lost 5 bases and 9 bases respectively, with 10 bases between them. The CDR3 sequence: CASSFNGPQYF. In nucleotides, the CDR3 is TGTGCCAGCAGTTTTAACGGTCCCCAGTACTTC.

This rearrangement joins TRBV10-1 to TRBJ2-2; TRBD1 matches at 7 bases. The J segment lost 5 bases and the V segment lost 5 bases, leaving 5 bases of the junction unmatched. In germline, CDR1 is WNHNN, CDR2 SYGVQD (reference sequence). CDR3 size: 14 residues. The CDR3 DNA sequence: TGCGCCAGCAGTATCCGGGACAGAACCGGGGAGCTGTTTTTT. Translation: CASSIRDRTGELFF.

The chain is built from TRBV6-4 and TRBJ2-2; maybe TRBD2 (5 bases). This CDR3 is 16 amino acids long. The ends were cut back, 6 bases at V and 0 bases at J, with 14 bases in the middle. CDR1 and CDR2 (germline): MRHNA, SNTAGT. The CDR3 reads CASSARRAPNTGELFF. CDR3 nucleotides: TGTGCCAGCAGCGCCAGGCGGGCTCCGAACACCGGGGAGCTGTTTTTT.

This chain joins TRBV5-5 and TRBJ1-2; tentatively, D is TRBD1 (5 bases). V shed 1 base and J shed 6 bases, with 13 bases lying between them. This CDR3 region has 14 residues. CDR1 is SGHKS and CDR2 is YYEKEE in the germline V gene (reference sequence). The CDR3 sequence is CASSLIGEVHGYTF. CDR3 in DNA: TGTGCCAGCAGCTTGATAGGGGAGGTCCATGGCTACACCTTC.

The chain's CDR3 is CASSPSSGANVLTF. The CDR3 DNA is TGTGCCAGCAGCCCGTCCTCTGGGGCCAACGTCCTGACTTTC. This chain joins TRBV6-4 and TRBJ2-6, with D unresolved. This CDR3 region has 14 residues. Deletions cut 6 bases from V and 0 bases from J, with 6 bases between. CDR1 and CDR2 (germline): MRHNA, SNTAGT.

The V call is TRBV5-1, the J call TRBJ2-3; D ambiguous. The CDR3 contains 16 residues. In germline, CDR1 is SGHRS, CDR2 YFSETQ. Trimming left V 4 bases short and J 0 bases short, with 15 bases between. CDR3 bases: TGCGCCAGCAGCCCAGGAATTCAGTCTAGCACAGATACGCAGTATTTT. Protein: CASSPGIQSSTDTQYF. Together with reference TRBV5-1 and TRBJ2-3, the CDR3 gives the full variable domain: KAGVTQTPRYLIKTRGQQVTLSCSPISGHRSVSWYQQTPGQGLQFLFEYFSETQRNKGNFPGRFSGRQFSNSRSEMNVSTLELGDSALYLCASSPGIQSSTDTQYFGPGTRLTVL.

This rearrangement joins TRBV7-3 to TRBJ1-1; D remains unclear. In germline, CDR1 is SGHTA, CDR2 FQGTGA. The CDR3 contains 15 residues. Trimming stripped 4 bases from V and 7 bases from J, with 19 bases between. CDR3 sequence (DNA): TGTGCCAGCAGCTCTGCCGGGTCTCTAGGGAGTGAAGCTTTCTTT. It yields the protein CASSSAGSLGSEAFF.

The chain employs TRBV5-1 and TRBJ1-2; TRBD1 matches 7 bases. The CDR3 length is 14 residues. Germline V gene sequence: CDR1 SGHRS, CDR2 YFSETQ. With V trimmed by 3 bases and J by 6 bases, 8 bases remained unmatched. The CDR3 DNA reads TGCGCCAGCAGCTCTCAGGGGGAGGTTCATGGCTACACCTTC. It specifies CASSSQGEVHGYTF.

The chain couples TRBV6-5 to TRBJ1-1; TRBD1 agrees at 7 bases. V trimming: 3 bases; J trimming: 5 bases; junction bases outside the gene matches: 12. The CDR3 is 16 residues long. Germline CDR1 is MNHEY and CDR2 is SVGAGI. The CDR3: CASSYSWTGFRTEAFF. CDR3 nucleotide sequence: TGTGCCAGCAGTTATTCATGGACAGGATTTAGAACTGAAGCTTTCTTT.

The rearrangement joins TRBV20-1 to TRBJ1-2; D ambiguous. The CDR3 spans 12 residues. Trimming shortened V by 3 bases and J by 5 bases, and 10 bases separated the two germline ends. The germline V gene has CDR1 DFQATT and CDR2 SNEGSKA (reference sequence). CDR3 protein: CSASDGSYGYTF. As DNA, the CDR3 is TGCAGTGCTAGTGATGGCTCATATGGCTACACCTTC.

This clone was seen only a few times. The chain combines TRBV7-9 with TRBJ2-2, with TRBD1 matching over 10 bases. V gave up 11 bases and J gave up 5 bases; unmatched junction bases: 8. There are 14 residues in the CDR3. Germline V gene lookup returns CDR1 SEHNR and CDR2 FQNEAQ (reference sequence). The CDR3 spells CAAGGTGETGELFF. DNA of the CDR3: TGTGCCGCCGGGGGGACAGGGGAGACCGGGGAGCTGTTTTTT.

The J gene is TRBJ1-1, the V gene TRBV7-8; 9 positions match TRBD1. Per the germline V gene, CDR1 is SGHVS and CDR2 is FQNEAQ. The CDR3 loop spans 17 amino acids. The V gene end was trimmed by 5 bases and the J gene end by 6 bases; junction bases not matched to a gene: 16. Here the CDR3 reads CASSPYPGTGFFPEAFF. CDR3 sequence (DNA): TGTGCCAGCAGCCCTTACCCCGGGACAGGGTTCTTTCCTGAAGCTTTCTTT.

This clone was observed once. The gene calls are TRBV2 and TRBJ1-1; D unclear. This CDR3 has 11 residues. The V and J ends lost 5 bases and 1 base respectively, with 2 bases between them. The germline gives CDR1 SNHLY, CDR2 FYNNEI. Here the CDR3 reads CASSQNTEAFF. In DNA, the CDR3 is TGTGCCAGCAGTCAGAACACTGAAGCTTTCTTT.

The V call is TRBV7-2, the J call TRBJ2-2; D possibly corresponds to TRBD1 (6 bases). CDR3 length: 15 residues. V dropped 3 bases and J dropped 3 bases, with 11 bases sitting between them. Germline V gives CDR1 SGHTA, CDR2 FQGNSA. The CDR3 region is CASSLFSGDTGELFF. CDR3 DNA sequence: TGTGCCAGCAGCTTGTTCTCAGGGGACACCGGGGAGCTGTTTTTT.

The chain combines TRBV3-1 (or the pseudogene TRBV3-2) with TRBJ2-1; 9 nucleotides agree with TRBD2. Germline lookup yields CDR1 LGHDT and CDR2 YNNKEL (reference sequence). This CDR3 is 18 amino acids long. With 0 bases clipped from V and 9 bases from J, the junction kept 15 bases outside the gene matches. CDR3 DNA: TGTGCCAGCAGCCAAGATCTTGGCGGGGGGGCCCCACGGGGTGAGCAGTTCTTC. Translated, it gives CASSQDLGGGAPRGEQFF.

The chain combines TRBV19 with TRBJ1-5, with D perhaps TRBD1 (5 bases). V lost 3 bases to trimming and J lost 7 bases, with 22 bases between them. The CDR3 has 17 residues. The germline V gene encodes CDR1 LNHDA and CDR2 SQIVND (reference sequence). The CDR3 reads CASSISLLGGEDQPQHF. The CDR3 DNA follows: TGTGCCAGTAGTATCTCTCTCCTGGGGGGAGAGGACCAGCCCCAGCATTTT.

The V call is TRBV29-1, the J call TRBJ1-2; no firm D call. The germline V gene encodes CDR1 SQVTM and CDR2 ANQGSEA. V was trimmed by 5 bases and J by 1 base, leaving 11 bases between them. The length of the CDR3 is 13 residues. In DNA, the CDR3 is TGCAGCGTTTGGCAGGCTCTTAACTATGGCTACACCTTC. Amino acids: CSVWQALNYGYTF.

The CDR3 reads CASSIRETYNSPLHF. The CDR3 DNA follows: TGTGCCAGTAGTATTAGAGAGACCTATAATTCACCCCTCCACTTT. The chain joins TRBV19 to TRBJ1-6, with unresolved D. There are 15 residues in the CDR3. Trimming took off 3 bases at V and 2 bases at J, with 8 bases between the two ends. CDR1 and CDR2 (germline): LNHDA, SQIVND (reference sequence). Together with reference TRBV19 and TRBJ1-6, the CDR3 gives the full variable domain: DGGITQSPKYLFRKEGQNVTLSCEQNLNHDAMYWYRQDPGQGLRLIYYSQIVNDFQKGDIAEGYSVSREKKESFPLTVTSAQKNPTAFYLCASSIRETYNSPLHFGNGTRLTVT.

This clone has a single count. The CDR3 DNA reads TGTGCCAGCAGCTTGTTTAGAGGAAACACCATATATTTT. It is translated as CASSLFRGNTIYF. The chain combines TRBV5-4 with TRBJ1-3; no clear D. The CDR3 is 13 amino acids. Trimming left V 1 base short and J 4 bases short, with 6 bases between. Germline V gene lookup returns CDR1 SGHNT and CDR2 YYREEE (reference sequence).

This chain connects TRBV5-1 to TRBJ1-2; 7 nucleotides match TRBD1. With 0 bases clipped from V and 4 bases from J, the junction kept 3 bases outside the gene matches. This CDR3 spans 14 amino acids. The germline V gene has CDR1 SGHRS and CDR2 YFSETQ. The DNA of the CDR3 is TGCGCCAGCAGCTTGGGACAGGGATTCTATGGCTACACCTTC. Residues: CASSLGQGFYGYTF.

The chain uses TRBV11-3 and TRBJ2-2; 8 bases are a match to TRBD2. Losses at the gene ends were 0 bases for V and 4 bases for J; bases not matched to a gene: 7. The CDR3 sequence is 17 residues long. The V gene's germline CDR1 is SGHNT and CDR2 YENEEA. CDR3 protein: CASSLDPGGPFTGELFF. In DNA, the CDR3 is TGTGCCAGCAGCTTAGATCCGGGGGGGCCATTCACCGGGGAGCTGTTTTTT.

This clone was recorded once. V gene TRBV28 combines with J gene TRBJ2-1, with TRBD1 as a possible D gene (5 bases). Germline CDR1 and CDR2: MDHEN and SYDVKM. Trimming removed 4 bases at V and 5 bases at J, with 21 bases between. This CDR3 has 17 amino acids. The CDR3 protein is CASSSRQWPFAHNEQFF. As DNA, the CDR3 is TGTGCCAGCAGTTCCCGACAGTGGCCGTTTGCCCACAATGAGCAGTTCTTC.

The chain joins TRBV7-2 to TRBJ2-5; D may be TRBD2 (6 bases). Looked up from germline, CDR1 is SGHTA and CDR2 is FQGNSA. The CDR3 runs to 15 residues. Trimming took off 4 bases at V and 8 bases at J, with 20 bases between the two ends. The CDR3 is CASSSGAGAHRTQYF. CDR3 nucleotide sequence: TGTGCCAGCAGCTCGGGAGCGGGCGCCCACCGAACCCAGTACTTC.

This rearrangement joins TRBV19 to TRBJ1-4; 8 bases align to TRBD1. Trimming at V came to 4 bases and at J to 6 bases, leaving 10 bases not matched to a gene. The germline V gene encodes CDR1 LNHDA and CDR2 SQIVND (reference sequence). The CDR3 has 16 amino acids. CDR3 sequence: CASSTQDRGRHEKLFF. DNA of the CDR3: TGTGCCAGTAGTACTCAAGACAGGGGTCGACATGAAAAACTGTTTTTT.

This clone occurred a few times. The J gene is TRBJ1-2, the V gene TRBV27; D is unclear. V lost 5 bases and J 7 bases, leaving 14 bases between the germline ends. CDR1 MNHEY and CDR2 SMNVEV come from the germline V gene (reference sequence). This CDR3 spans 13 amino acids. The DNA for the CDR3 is TGTGCCAGCAGTGTAAGACGCGGCGGTGGCTACACCTTC. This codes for CASSVRRGGGYTF.

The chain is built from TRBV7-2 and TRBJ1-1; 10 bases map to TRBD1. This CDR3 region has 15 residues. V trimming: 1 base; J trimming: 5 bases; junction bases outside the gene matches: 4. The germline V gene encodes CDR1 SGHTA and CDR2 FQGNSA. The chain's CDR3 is CASSLGGQGRTEAFF. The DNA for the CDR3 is TGTGCCAGCAGCTTAGGGGGACAGGGGAGAACTGAAGCTTTCTTT. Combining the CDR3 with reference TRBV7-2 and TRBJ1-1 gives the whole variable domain GAGVSQSPSNKVTEKGKDVELRCDPISGHTALYWYRQSLGQGLEFLIYFQGNSAPDKSGLPSDRFSAERTGGSVSTLTIQRTQQEDSAVYLCASSLGGQGRTEAFFGQGTRLTVV.